This record looks at one T cell receptor beta chain sequence and its context. Its antigen is currently not known. No qualities accompany the bases; no much larger clone lies one base away. The sample comes from a study of T cell responses to AZD1222 COVID-19 vaccine (dated by TCRdb to the early 2020s). About the investigation overall: AZD1222 recipients whose second dose came at about 4 weeks and those whose second dose came at about 12 weeks were combined into one group, since spike-specific TCR depth and breadth did not differ between the two schedules. A total of 233 trial participants underwent TCR sequencing, of whom about 210 received two doses of AZD1222 and around 26 received two doses of the MenACWY control vaccine. Enrollment into the trials was organized by age into subgroups of 18-55, 56-69 and 70-plus years, and those subgroups contained roughly 150, 30 and 60 TCR-sequenced participants, respectively.

The time point label corresponds to: baseline before first vaccination. Vaccinee samples came from UK trials COV001 and COV002, including a single-blind randomized controlled phase 2/3 trial of AZD1222 (ChAdOx1 nCoV-19) in healthy adults. For TCRbeta chain sequencing, PBMC samples from trial participants were taken at day 0 and at day 28 after the second dose. The CDR3 starts with the cysteine, ends with the phenylalanine, and has 15 residues. The entry retains the CDR3 DNA only, 45 bases that are in frame from base 1. Based on the germline V gene, the CDR1 and CDR2 sequences are MNHEY and SVGAGI. Between the V and J ends, shortened by 2 bases and 2 bases respectively, the junction contains 13 bases. The CDR3 regions of human TCRbeta chains were analyzed by immunosequencing. The published analysis was carried out like this. TCRs in the repertoires were compared against a reference library of SARS-CoV-2-specific TCRs that had been generated with the MIRA antigen-specificity platform. Breadth was defined as the fraction of unique TCRs that were SARS-CoV-2-associated. Depth was defined as the fraction of total T cells that were SARS-CoV-2-associated. Each spike-specific TCR was assigned to its reactive spike region and to a CD4 or CD8 class using the MIRA data. Log10-transformed breadth and depth values were compared by one-way ANOVA with Sidak's multiple comparisons tests. The table comes from immuneACCESS by way of TCRdb, which keeps in-frame sequences with V and J called. Part of the clones is missing from these tables; in studies checked, under half for an unresolved V gene and the rest for unknown reasons. D and trimming were read from the DNA, whereas the V and J calls and clone size are those reported in that table. Present in this sample are around 120,000 clones, over 85% of which were seen just once. The ten largest account for more than 7.5% of the sample.

The investigation overall reported the following: Vaccine-associated CD4 TCRs spanned the whole spike protein, with dominant responses in regions 160-218 and 743-854. Because no day 14 peak-response samples were available, repertoires were characterized only after the peak T cell response. Participants were mostly white British, with more females than males. The authors suggested clonal diversity may have been underestimated. After two AZD1222 doses, both the breadth and the depth of spike-specific TCRs were significantly higher than at day 0 and than in MenACWY recipients. In the small 56-69-year group, the increase in depth fell short of significance, most likely because of low power. Conclusions about previously exposed vaccinees are limited, since just 5 to 7 AZD1222 recipients were seropositive for SARS-CoV-2 at baseline. Epitopes outside the regions mutated in the B.1.351 and B.1.1.7 variants were reportedly recognized by nearly half of the unique spike-specific TCRs.

The sequencing here drew on peripheral blood, taken on day 0 of AZD1222 vaccination. This sequence uses TRBV6-5 and TRBJ2-7; matching of 6 bases hints at TRBD2 as the D gene. The clonotype comes from an adult in good health. For the CDR3, the sequence is CASSYAGLKPYEQYF. The DNA sequence reads TGTGCCAGCAGTTACGCGGGGCTGAAGCCCTACGAGCAGTACTTC.